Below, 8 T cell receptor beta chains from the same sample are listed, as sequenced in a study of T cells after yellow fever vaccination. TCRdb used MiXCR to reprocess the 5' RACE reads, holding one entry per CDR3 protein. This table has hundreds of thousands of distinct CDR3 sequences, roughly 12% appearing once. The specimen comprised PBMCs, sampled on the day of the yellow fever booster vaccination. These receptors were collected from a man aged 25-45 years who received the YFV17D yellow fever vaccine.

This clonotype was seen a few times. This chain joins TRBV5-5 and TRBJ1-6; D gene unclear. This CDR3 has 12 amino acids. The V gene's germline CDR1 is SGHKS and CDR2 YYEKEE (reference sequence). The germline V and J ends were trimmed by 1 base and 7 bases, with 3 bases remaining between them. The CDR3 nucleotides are TGTGCCAGCAGCTTGCCAAATTCACCCCTCCACTTT. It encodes CASSLPNSPLHF.

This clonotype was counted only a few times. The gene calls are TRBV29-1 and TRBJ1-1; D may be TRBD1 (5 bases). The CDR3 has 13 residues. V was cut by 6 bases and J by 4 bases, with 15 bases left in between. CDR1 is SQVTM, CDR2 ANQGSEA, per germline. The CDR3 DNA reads TGCAGCGTCAAGCCGGGGCTGGGCACTGAAGCTTTCTTT. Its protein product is CSVKPGLGTEAFF. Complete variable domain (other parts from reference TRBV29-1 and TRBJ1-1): SAVISQKPSRDICQRGTSLTIQCQVDSQVTMMFWYRQQPGQSLTLIATANQGSEATYESGFVIDKFPISRPNLTFSTLTVSNMSPEDSSIYLCSVKPGLGTEAFFGQGTRLTVV.

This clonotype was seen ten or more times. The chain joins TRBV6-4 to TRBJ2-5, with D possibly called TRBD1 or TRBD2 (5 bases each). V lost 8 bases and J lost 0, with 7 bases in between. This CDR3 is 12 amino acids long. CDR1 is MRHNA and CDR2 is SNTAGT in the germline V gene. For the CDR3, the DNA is TGTGCCAGCGGGGGAGACCAAGAGACCCAGTACTTC. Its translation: CASGGDQETQYF.

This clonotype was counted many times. CDR3: CASSFPGANVLTF. CDR3 DNA: TGTGCCAGCAGCTTCCCTGGGGCCAACGTCCTGACTTTC. The chain uses TRBV12-3 or TRBV12-4 and TRBJ2-6; D is uncertain. The CDR3 has 13 amino acids. V lost 6 bases and J lost 2, with 5 bases in between.

This CDR3 is CASSPGQGIGPTEAFF. Written as DNA, the CDR3 is TGTGCCAGCAGCCCTGGACAGGGAATCGGGCCTACTGAAGCTTTCTTT. The genes are TRBV6-1 and TRBJ1-1, with TRBD1 matching over 8 bases. The V gene end was trimmed by 6 bases and the J gene end by 5 bases; junction bases not matched to a gene: 14. The CDR3 spans 16 residues. Germline V lookup: CDR1 MNHNS, CDR2 SASEGT.

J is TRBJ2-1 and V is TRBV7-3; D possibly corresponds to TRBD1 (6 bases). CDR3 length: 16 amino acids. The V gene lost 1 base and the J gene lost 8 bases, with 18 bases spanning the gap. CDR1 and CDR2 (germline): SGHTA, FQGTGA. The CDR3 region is CASSLKSGTGGYEQFF. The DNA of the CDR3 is TGTGCCAGCAGCTTAAAAAGCGGCACTGGGGGCTATGAGCAGTTCTTC.

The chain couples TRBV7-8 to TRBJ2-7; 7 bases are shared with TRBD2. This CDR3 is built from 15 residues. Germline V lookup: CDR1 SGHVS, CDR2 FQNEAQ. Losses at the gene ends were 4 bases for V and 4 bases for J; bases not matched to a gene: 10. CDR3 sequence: CASSWPGGLPYEQYF. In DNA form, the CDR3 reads TGTGCCAGCAGCTGGCCGGGGGGACTCCCTTACGAGCAGTACTTC.

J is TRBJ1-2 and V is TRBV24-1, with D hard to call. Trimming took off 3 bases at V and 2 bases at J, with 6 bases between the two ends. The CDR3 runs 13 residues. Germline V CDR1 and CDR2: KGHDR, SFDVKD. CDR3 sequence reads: CATSDQVNYGYTF. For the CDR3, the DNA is TGTGCCACCAGTGATCAAGTCAACTATGGCTACACCTTC.